A single sample is the source of the 12 T cell receptor beta chains below, sequenced in a study of T cell clonotyping in hematopoietic cell transplantation. The protocol was immunoSEQ multiplex PCR, while the TCRdb copy is restricted to in-frame clones and leaves out a portion. The sample contains fewer than 70,000 clones, roughly 93% of which appear only once. Sequencing used peripheral blood mononuclear cells. Receptors were obtained from a man in his forties or fifties in good health. Some clones in this sample may be carry-over from other donors' samples.

This clone was seen a single time. This rearrangement joins TRBV28 to TRBJ1-2, with a weak D call TRBD1 (5 bases). The V and J ends lost 2 bases and 8 bases respectively, with 12 bases between them. The germline V gene has CDR1 MDHEN and CDR2 SYDVKM. The CDR3 is 13 amino acids. The CDR3 here is CASSLPGTPGYTF. The CDR3 nucleotides are TGTGCCAGCAGTTTACCGGGGACCCCAGGCTACACCTTC.

A remark on this clone: This CDR3 is also generated by other DNA sequences in the sample. The chain couples TRBV6-5 to TRBJ2-7, with TRBD2 matching over 8 bases. The trim removed 6 bases at V and 5 bases at J, leaving 12 bases unmatched. There are 15 residues in the CDR3. CDR1 and CDR2 (germline): MNHEY, SVGAGI. The CDR3 DNA follows: TGTGCCAGCAGAATCCTCGGGACTAGTTCTAACGAGCAGTACTTC. It is translated as CASRILGTSSNEQYF.

This clone was recorded once. The chain recombines TRBV5-6 with TRBJ1-2; D possibly corresponds to TRBD1 (6 bases). The ends were cut back, 4 bases at V and 2 bases at J, with 9 bases in the middle. Germline values: CDR1 SGHDT, CDR2 YYEEEE. The CDR3 is 13 amino acids. CDR3 loop: CASSVDRNYGYTF. The CDR3 DNA reads as TGTGCCAGCAGCGTTGACAGGAACTATGGCTACACCTTC.

The chain recombines TRBV27 with TRBJ1-5, with 8 bases matching TRBD1. With 2 bases clipped from V and 7 bases from J, the junction kept 4 bases outside the gene matches. The CDR3 is 14 residues long. CDR1 and CDR2 from the germline V gene are MNHEY and SMNVEV (reference sequence). CDR3 bases: TGTGCCAGCAGTTTAAGGACAGGGTTCCAGCCCCAGCATTTT. Translated: CASSLRTGFQPQHF.

The chain carries TRBV2 and TRBJ1-6; no clear D gene. V lost 6 bases to trimming and J lost 6 bases, with 12 bases between them. CDR3 length: 14 residues. Germline V gene sequence: CDR1 SNHLY, CDR2 FYNNEI. The CDR3 region has the DNA TGTGCCAGCAGCAACGGCCCCTTTAATTCACCCCTCCACTTT. The encoded protein is CASSNGPFNSPLHF.

The chain is built from TRBV11-2 and TRBJ2-1; possibly TRBD2 for D (6 bases). CDR1 and CDR2 from the germline V gene are SGHAT and FQNNGV. The V end was cut by 1 base, the J end by 5 bases, with 15 bases between. This CDR3 spans 16 amino acids. The CDR3, as DNA: TGTGCCAGCAGCTTAGGGTACGGGGAGCGGGACAATGAGCAGTTCTTC. This translates into CASSLGYGERDNEQFF.

The CDR3 loop is CASRNLQETQYF. CDR3 DNA: TGTGCCAGCCGGAACTTGCAAGAGACCCAGTACTTC. The rearrangement links TRBV27 to TRBJ2-5; D gene uncertain. The CDR3 loop spans 12 amino acids. V was clipped by 8 bases and J by 2 bases, with 9 bases between them. Germline values: CDR1 MNHEY, CDR2 SMNVEV (reference sequence).

The chain combines TRBV11-2 with TRBJ2-3; the match to TRBD2 covers 7 bases. Germline lookup yields CDR1 SGHAT and CDR2 FQNNGV. The J segment lost 1 base and the V segment lost 1 base, leaving 8 bases of the junction unmatched. The length of the CDR3 is 17 residues. Here the CDR3 reads CASSLGALAGGTDTQYF. CDR3 sequence (DNA): TGTGCCAGCAGCTTAGGGGCATTGGCGGGAGGCACAGATACGCAGTATTTT.

As concerns this clone: The same CDR3 is also encoded by other DNA sequences in this sample. J is TRBJ1-1 and V is TRBV14, with a weak D call TRBD1 (6 bases). CDR3 length: 13 residues. Germline CDR1 is SGHDN and CDR2 is FVKESK. Trimming shortened V by 4 bases and J by 0 bases, and 6 bases separated the two germline ends. The DNA for the CDR3 is TGTGCCAGCAGCCGGACAGTGAACACTGAAGCTTTCTTT. Its translation is CASSRTVNTEAFF.

V and J are TRBV6-5 and TRBJ1-2; D is perhaps TRBD1 (5 bases). Trimming left V 0 bases short and J 2 bases short, with 10 bases between. The CDR3 is 15 amino acids. Germline V CDR1 and CDR2: MNHEY, SVGAGI. CDR3 in DNA: TGTGCCAGCAGTTACTCACCTCGGACAAACTATGGCTACACCTTC. Translating gives CASSYSPRTNYGYTF.

V usage is TRBV15 and J usage is TRBJ1-5, with D hard to call. The V end lost 1 base, the J end lost 7 bases, and 11 bases lay between the germline ends. CDR3 length equals 14 residues. Germline values: CDR1 LNHNV, CDR2 YYDKDF (reference sequence). The DNA of the CDR3 is TGTGCCACCAGCAGAGGCTTTCAAGGGCAGCCCCAGCATTTT. Its translation: CATSRGFQGQPQHF.

This chain connects TRBV6-1 to TRBJ2-7; D is unresolved. Germline V gene data show CDR1 as MNHNS and CDR2 as SASEGT. The length of the CDR3 is 14 residues. Trimming took off 4 bases at V and 1 base at J, with 11 bases between the two ends. The CDR3 DNA is TGTGCCAGCAGTGGTTACAGAAGTTCCTACGAGCAGTACTTC. Its translation is CASSGYRSSYEQYF.